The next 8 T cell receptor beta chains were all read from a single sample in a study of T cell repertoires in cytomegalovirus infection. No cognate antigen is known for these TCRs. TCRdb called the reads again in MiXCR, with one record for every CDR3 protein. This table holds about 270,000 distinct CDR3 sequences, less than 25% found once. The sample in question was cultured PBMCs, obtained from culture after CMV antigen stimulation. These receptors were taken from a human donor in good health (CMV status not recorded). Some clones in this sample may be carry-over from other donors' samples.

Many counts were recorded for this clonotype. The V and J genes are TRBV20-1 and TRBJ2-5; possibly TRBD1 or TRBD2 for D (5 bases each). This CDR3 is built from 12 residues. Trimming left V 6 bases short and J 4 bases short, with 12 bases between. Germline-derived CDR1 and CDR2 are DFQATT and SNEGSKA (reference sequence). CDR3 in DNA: TGCAGTGCCGCTAGTGGGGGAGAGACCCAGTACTTC. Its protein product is CSAASGGETQYF.

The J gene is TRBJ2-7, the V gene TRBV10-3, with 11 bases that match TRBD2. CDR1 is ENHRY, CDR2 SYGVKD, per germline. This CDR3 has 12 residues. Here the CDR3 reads CAIRQTSGTLEV. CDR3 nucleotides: TGTGCCATCAGACAGACTAGCGGGACGCTCGAGGTC.

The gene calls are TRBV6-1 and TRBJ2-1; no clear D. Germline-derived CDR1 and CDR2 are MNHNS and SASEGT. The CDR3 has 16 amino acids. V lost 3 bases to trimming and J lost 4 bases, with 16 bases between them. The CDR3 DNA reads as TGTGCCAGCAGTGACTCCCTAGTGATAATGTACAATGAGCAGTTCTTC. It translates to CASSDSLVIMYNEQFF.

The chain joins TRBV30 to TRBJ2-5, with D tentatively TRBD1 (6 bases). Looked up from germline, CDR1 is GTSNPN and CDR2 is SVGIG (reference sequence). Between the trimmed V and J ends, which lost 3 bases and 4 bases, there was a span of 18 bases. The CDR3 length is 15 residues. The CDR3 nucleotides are TGTGCCTGGAGCATTGCTTGGGGGCCCGGAGAGACCCAGTACTTC. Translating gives CAWSIAWGPGETQYF.

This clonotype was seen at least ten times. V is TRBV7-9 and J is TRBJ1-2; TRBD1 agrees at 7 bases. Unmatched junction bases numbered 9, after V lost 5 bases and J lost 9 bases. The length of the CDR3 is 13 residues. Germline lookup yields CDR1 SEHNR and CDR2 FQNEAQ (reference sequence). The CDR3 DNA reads TGTGCCAGCAGCCTAAGACAGGGCGGAAGCTACACCTTC. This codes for CASSLRQGGSYTF.

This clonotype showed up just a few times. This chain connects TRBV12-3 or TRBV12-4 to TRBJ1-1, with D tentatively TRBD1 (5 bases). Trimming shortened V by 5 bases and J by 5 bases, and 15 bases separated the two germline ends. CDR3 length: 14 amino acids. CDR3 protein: CASSPPGGWTEAFF. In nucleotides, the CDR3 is TGTGCCAGCAGTCCTCCCGGGGGGTGGACTGAAGCTTTCTTT.

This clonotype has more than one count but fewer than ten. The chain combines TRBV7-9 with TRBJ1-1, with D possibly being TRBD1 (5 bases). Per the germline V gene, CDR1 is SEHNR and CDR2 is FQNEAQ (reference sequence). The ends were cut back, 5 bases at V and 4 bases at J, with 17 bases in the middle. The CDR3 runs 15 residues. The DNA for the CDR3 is TGTGCCAGCAGCCAGGTTGCTGGGGCCAGCACTGAAGCTTTCTTT. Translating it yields CASSQVAGASTEAFF.

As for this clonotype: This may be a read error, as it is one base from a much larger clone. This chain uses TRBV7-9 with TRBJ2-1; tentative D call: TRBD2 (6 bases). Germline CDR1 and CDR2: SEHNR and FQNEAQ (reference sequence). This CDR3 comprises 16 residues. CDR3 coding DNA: TGTGCCAGCAGCTTAGTCTCAGGACGGGGGTACAATGAGAAGTTCTTC. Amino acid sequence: CASSLVSGRGYNEKFF.